This is a list of T cell receptor beta chains from one sample in a study of cytomegalovirus exposure and HLA in healthy donors. Some clones are missing from TCRdb's copy, which holds only in-frame ones; the method was immunoSEQ multiplex PCR. The sample includes approximately 170,000 clones, about four fifths of them seen just once. The sample was PBMCs. These receptors came from a man aged 25-45 years in good health and CMV-seropositive. Both conserved end residues are part of each CDR3. D genes are given only for firm matches. The size field is filled for only some rows; it gives once, few, many or a size class.

TRBV5-1	TRBD2	TRBJ2-7	NA	CASSLLAGGQAYEQYF	TGCGCCAGCAGCCTTTTAGCGGGAGGGCAAGCCTACGAGCAGTACTTC
TRBV5-1	TRBD1	TRBJ1-6	NA	CASSLGTGTNSPLHF	TGCGCCAGCAGCTTGGGGACAGGTACGAATTCACCCCTCCACTTT
TRBV19	NA	TRBJ2-1	NA	CASSSRRVYPYNEQFF	TGTGCCAGTAGTTCACGGCGGGTTTACCCCTACAATGAGCAGTTCTTC
TRBV28	NA	TRBJ1-2	NA	CASSDVGAYPGYTF	TGTGCCAGCAGTGACGTTGGGGCCTACCCCGGCTACACCTTC
TRBV13	TRBD2	TRBJ2-1	NA	CASSLGPGGGAYNEQFF	TGTGCCAGCAGCTTAGGTCCGGGCGGGGGGGCCTACAATGAGCAGTTCTTC
TRBV27	TRBD1	TRBJ1-1	once	CASSFDRANTEAFF	TGTGCCAGCAGTTTCGACAGGGCGAACACTGAAGCTTTCTTT
TRBV4-3	TRBD1	TRBJ1-6	NA	CASSQAQATGVRSPLHF	TGCGCCAGCAGCCAGGCTCAGGCGACAGGGGTACGCTCACCCCTCCACTTT
TRBV4-3	NA	TRBJ2-3	NA	CASSRVYQATDTQYF	TGCGCCAGCAGCCGCGTGTACCAGGCCACAGATACGCAGTATTTT
TRBV5-6	NA	TRBJ1-5	few	CASSLGLNQPQHF	TGTGCCAGCAGCTTGGGACTCAATCAGCCCCAGCATTTT
TRBV27	TRBD2	TRBJ2-3	NA	CASSLSGLAGNTQYF	TGTGCCAGCAGTTTATCAGGACTAGCGGGTAATACGCAGTATTTT
TRBV5-1	TRBD2	TRBJ2-3	NA	CASSSGTRTDTQYF	TGCGCCAGCAGCTCCGGGACTAGGACAGATACGCAGTATTTT
TRBV9	NA	TRBJ2-7	NA	CASSVSGSSDEQYF	TGTGCCAGCAGCGTTTCCGGGAGTTCCGACGAGCAGTACTTC
TRBV28	TRBD1	TRBJ2-3	NA	CASSSGQGGVDTQYF	TGTGCCAGCAGTTCGGGACAGGGGGGAGTGGATACGCAGTATTTT
TRBV15	NA	TRBJ2-3	NA	CATSRDRAGGTDTQYF	TGTGCCACCAGCAGAGATAGGGCAGGGGGCACAGATACGCAGTATTTT
TRBV10-1	NA	TRBJ2-7	NA	CASSGFHEQYF	TGCGCCAGCAGCGGGTTCCACGAGCAGTACTTC
TRBV7-3	TRBD2	TRBJ2-1	NA	CASSLTKGLAGGNEQFF	TGTGCCAGCAGCTTAACGAAAGGACTAGCGGGAGGGAATGAGCAGTTCTTC
TRBV15	TRBD2	TRBJ2-3	once	CATSSWREGTDTQYF	TGTGCCACCAGCAGTTGGAGGGAGGGGACAGATACGCAGTATTTT
TRBV30	TRBD1	TRBJ1-4	NA	CAWSTGQGEEKLFF	TGTGCCTGGAGTACGGGACAGGGAGAGGAAAAACTGTTTTTT
TRBV7-6	NA	TRBJ2-3	NA	CASSHNGGDTQYF	TGTGCCAGCAGCCACAACGGGGGAGATACGCAGTATTTT
TRBV5-6	NA	TRBJ2-7	NA	CASSFGGMTYEQYF	TGTGCCAGCAGCTTTGGCGGGATGACCTACGAGCAGTACTTC
TRBV15	TRBD1	TRBJ1-5	NA	CATSSGQANQPQHF	TGTGCCACCAGCAGCGGACAGGCAAATCAGCCCCAGCATTTT
TRBV2	TRBD1	TRBJ1-5	NA	CASSDRQGEYRNQPQHF	TGTGCCAGCAGCGATAGACAGGGGGAATACCGCAATCAGCCCCAGCATTTT
TRBV6-5	TRBD2	TRBJ2-1	NA	CASSSSSGRGNEQFF	TGTGCCAGCAGCTCGTCTAGCGGGAGGGGGAATGAGCAGTTCTTC
TRBV29-1	NA	TRBJ2-7	NA	CSVQGYEQYF	TGCAGCGTACAGGGCTACGAGCAGTACTTC
TRBV27	NA	TRBJ1-2	once	CASSKRQAFYGYTF	TGTGCCAGCAGTAAAAGACAGGCCTTCTATGGCTACACCTTC
TRBV30	TRBD1	TRBJ1-5	few	CAWSRWTGGGSNQPQHF	TGTGCCTGGAGCCGATGGACAGGGGGCGGGAGCAATCAGCCCCAGCATTTT
TRBV30	NA	TRBJ1-5	few	CAWSVQRNQPQHF	TGTGCCTGGAGTGTACAGCGCAATCAGCCCCAGCATTTT
TRBV7-9	TRBD1	TRBJ2-7	once	CASSSLDRDVYEQYF	TGTGCCAGCAGCTCCCTCGACAGGGACGTCTACGAGCAGTACTTC
TRBV7-6	TRBD2	TRBJ2-7	NA	CASSNPTLAGASYEQYF	TGTGCCAGCAGCAACCCTACCCTAGCGGGGGCCAGTTACGAGCAGTACTTC
TRBV28	TRBD2	TRBJ2-1	NA	CASSSGGLAYNEQFF	TGTGCCAGCTCTTCGGGGGGGCTCGCCTACAATGAGCAGTTCTTC
TRBV30	NA	TRBJ2-7	once	CAWSSGGYEQYF	TGTGCCTGGAGTTCTGGCGGCTACGAGCAGTACTTC
TRBV29-1	NA	TRBJ2-5	NA	CSVLRASGETQYF	TGCAGCGTTCTCAGGGCTTCGGGAGAGACCCAGTACTTC
TRBV11-2	TRBD2	TRBJ2-1	NA	CASSPPGLSYNEQFF	TGTGCCAGCAGCCCCCCGGGACTAAGTTACAATGAGCAGTTCTTC
TRBV7-2	TRBD2	TRBJ2-2	NA	CASSLSGPNTGELFF	TGTGCCAGCAGCCTTAGCGGGCCGAACACCGGGGAGCTGTTTTTT
TRBV7-3	TRBD1	TRBJ1-5	NA	CASSRGQGTHYSNQPQHF	TGTGCCAGCAGCCGGGGACAGGGGACCCATTATAGCAATCAGCCCCAGCATTTT
TRBV11-2	TRBD1	TRBJ2-3	NA	CASSLTGVSTDTQYF	TGTGCCAGCAGCTTGACAGGGGTTAGCACAGATACGCAGTATTTT
TRBV2	NA	TRBJ2-5	few	CASSGRRGETQYF	TGTGCCAGCAGCGGTCGAAGGGGGGAGACCCAGTACTTC